This T cell receptor (beta chain) stems from a study of blood T cell repertoires in COVID-19. Germline CDR1 is MNHEY and CDR2 is SMNVEV (reference sequence). CDR3 size: 14 residues. V lost 5 bases and J 6 bases, leaving 17 bases between the germline ends. As processed by the authors: The authors estimated nucleated cell counts from reference gene primer amplification. Data came from immunoSEQ multiplex PCR; TCRdb stores just in-frame clones and leaves some out. The D gene and trimming were derived from the DNA, and the V and J assignments and clone size from that table. The profile covers 350,000 or so clones, with roughly 86% appearing a single time and over 9.5% taken by the ten largest.

Input material: peripheral blood. The chain uses TRBV27 and TRBJ2-7; D is uncertain. The receptor was derived from a woman aged 30 to 39 with COVID-19, enrolled during active disease. The CDR3 region is CASSPLVESSEQYF. In DNA form, the CDR3 reads TGTGCCAGCAGTCCGCTGGTAGAGAGCTCCGAGCAGTACTTC.